The present T cell receptor (beta chain) was sequenced within a study of cytomegalovirus exposure and HLA in healthy donors (dated by TCRdb to about 2017). Describing the broader study: In an earlier analysis of approximately 640 of the donors, about 270 Gb of sequence data and 117 million unique TCR beta sequences from about 190 million T cells were reported. Genome-wide SNP genotypes for about 65% of the roughly 700 donors were used in a later genetic analysis, which treated that subset as a discovery cohort. The study aimed to test whether cataloging public T cell receptors could reveal signatures of past pathogen exposure. Both class I and class II loci were covered by HLA typing, at four-digit resolution. In the later analysis, no new phenotypic data were used to find candidate immune exposures; instead, reliance was placed on TCR beta sequences and their occurrence across donors. An earlier analysis of around 540 of the donors applied high-throughput TCR beta sequencing to assess whether each TCR beta V gene segment acted as functional or pseudogenic. Donor age, sex, ethnicity and CMV serostatus were compiled alongside the repertoire data. The study used immunosequencing to profile the T cell repertoires of some 600 subjects and linked those repertoires to cytomegalovirus serostatus. In addition to the first cohort of 666 subjects, a separate validation cohort of 120 different subjects was used. Approximately 330 gigabases of sequencing data and about 92 million unique TCR sequences made up an early release that covered under 750 HLA-typed donors. High-throughput TCR immunosequencing, statistical association of individual TCRs with disease status, and machine learning were combined to predict cytomegalovirus infection status. Among about 400 genotyped donors of the cohort, an average of about 220,000 unique TCR beta nucleotide sequences was sequenced per donor, of which 15% to 20% were non-productive. In a later analysis, previously published TCR beta repertoires from 666 donors were re-analyzed and high-resolution HLA genotyping was added so that TCR occurrence patterns could be studied. Every repertoire in the discovery cohort had been generated on one and the same sequencing platform. Of the roughly 400 genotyped donors, approximately 82% fell in the genetic ancestry cluster associated with self-reported Caucasian donors. Several DR-DQ haplotypes were handled as single units for association and clustering, since linkage in the cohort was strong. Typing coverage differed by locus: A, B, C, DRB1 and DQB1 were typed in roughly 629-630 donors, DQA1 in about 500, DPA1 in approximately 600, and DPB1 in roughly 470.

In total, about 650 healthy bone marrow donors made up the cohort. Cohort members were all nominally healthy when sampled, although unrecorded immune exposures were likely present. The donor tested CMV seronegative, placing the donor among the 350 or so seronegative members of the cohort. Every donor gave a peripheral blood sample, and the peripheral blood mononuclear cells from that sample were used for TCR beta sequencing. Genomic DNA extraction from the blood cell samples was performed with the Qiagen DNeasy Blood Extraction Kit. Here is what the overall study found, with its caveats: The study gave a list of under 200 TCR beta chains associated with cytomegalovirus. A further reported finding was that TCR beta sequences accurately predicted the HLA-A and HLA-B alleles for most subjects in the first cohort. HLA typing was unavailable for some donors at each locus, so association tests used only the typed subset. Compared with the roughly 670-donor mean, donors in an Asian-associated ancestry cluster had fewer N-insertions in productive TCRs, according to a later genetic analysis. In this cohort, only TCR beta chains were sequenced, and detectable features were limited by the absence of alpha or paired-chain data. According to a later analysis, parvovirus B19, influenza, CMV and Epstein-Barr virus appeared linked to several top co-occurrence clusters. The only immune exposure information available for the cohort was CMV serostatus. Some IMGT-functional V segments, including TRBV6-2 and TRBV6-3, could not be distinguished by the 87-base-pair reads and were therefore excluded. In a later analysis, most CMV-associated TCR beta chains were found to appear HLA-restricted, with HLA associations seemingly driven largely by CMV exposure. V-gene and J-gene trimming of TCR beta chains was associated with a missense DCLRE1C variant in a later genetic analysis, and the association was replicated in an independent cohort. Strong co-occurrence of HLA alleles, especially DR and DQ, made assigning TCR associations to individual alleles difficult. A group of highly shared sequence variants was considered likely to be a technical artifact of the sequencing pipeline. Compared with equally common non-associated chains, HLA-associated TCR beta chains in a later analysis were more clonally expanded and had lower generation probabilities. Because counts were too low, roughly 16 rarely observed V segments, including chromosome 9 orphons, were excluded from the earlier analysis of 500 to 700 of the donors. Roughly uniform sequencing depth across donors was assumed in presence/absence analyses, although this assumption may not hold. Broadly in line with IMGT annotations, most TCR beta V segments showed up in productive rearrangements about 90% or about 30% of the time in an earlier analysis of under 700 of the donors. According to the authors, the approach could potentially be generalized to other disease states and immunological phenotypes. The classifier was reported to diagnose cytomegalovirus status with high specificity and sensitivity in both the original and validation cohorts. Correlated functional status among segregating V segments might reflect linkage disequilibrium, but an unknown experimental factor could not be ruled out. According to a later analysis, TCR association rates differed among HLA loci, with DRB1 alleles showing the most associated TCRs and HLA-C alleles showing the fewest. Most TCR sequences were seen in very few donors, while some public TCRs were found in many individuals. A few of the identified cytomegalovirus-associated TCR beta chains were confirmed in vitro to be specific for cytomegalovirus antigens. At a false discovery rate of 0.05, a later analysis linked 16,951 TCR beta sequences to specific HLA alleles.

This clone was seen a single time. Its antigen has not been determined. Base qualities are not provided; no much larger clone lies one nucleotide away. CDR1 and CDR2 are read off the germline V gene as MGHRA and YSYEKL. The CDR3 numbers 12 residues from cysteine through phenylalanine. Only the CDR3 DNA stays, 36 bases, in frame from base 1. Trimming removed 1 base from V and 7 bases from J, leaving 8 bases between the germline ends. Receptor libraries were prepared by the immunoSEQ multiplex PCR assay. For the multiplex PCR, a mixture combining 60 forward primers for TCR Vbeta segments and 13 reverse primers for TCR Jbeta segments was used. The CDR3 region of rearranged TCR beta genes was amplified from genomic DNA by a multiplex PCR assay. The amplified TCR beta libraries were sequenced on the Illumina HiSeq System as 87-base-pair reads. The study's own analysis went as follows. A later analysis tallied 75 million to 95 million unique TCR beta chains across the 600 to 700 repertoires, and approximately 11 million of those chains were shared by two or more donors. Raw reads were error-corrected and collapsed into unique sequences with a nearest-neighbor algorithm that merged closely related sequences to remove PCR and sequencing errors. Alignment of CDR3 sequences to IMGT reference sequences was used to assign V, D and J gene segments. For a sequence to be retained, at least a six-nucleotide match to both a V gene segment and a J gene segment was required. Rearrangements were classified as productive when the CDR3 lacked stop codons and remained in frame with V and J, and all other rearrangements were classified as non-productive. CDR3 was defined by IMGT convention, running from the second conserved V-encoded cysteine to the conserved J-encoded phenylalanine. The earlier analysis of some 550 of the donors excluded any sequence lacking an unambiguous match to a single V gene segment. An earlier analysis of a few hundred of the donors classified V segments as functional when productive rearrangements were above 56.7% and as segregating when the standard deviation between donors was above 5%. To diagnose cytomegalovirus status from the catalog of TCR beta chain sequences, a statistical classification framework was built. In a later analysis, TCR nucleotide sequences were compared against IMGT/GENE-DB human TR gene sequences so that V and J genes could be assigned. Using the TCRdist pipeline, a later analysis assigned CDR3 sequences along with most-parsimonious VDJ recombination scenarios. In a later analysis, each TCR beta chain was defined by its CDR3 amino acid sequence together with its V-gene family, and reads lacking a unique V-gene family were excluded. In a later analysis, 500 to 700 highly shared, low-generation-probability nucleotide sequences were removed to address suspected cross-contamination and a sequencing artifact. For each public chain, a later analysis derived a clonal expansion index from normalized ranks of inferred template counts within each repertoire. In a later analysis, generation probabilities were computed using a VDJ recombination model fitted to out-of-frame rearrangements, and the results were checked against IGoR. In a later analysis, TCR-TCR, TCR-HLA and TCR-CMV co-occurrence was scored with hypergeometric tests, and a repertoire-size bias correction was applied to TCR pairs. A later analysis estimated false discovery rates by permuting HLA or CMV assignments 20 times. A later analysis grouped co-occurring TCRs with DBSCAN, adding TCRdist sequence similarity when clustering within HLA-allele-positive subsets. Co-occurrence clustering excluded repertoires with fewer than 30,000 or more than 120,000 public chains, plus five with anomalous nucleotide sharing. Entries here come from immuneACCESS through TCRdb and include only in-frame sequences with V and J called. Some clones fail to appear in such tables; in the studies checked, an unresolved V gene covers under half of the shortfall, and the cause of the remainder is unknown. The DNA gave D and trimming, while V, J and clone size come from that table. In this sample the table shows about 150,000 clones, under 90% of which occur a single time. Around 2.5% of the sample rests with the top ten.

This receptor chain uses TRBV4-1 and TRBJ2-7; the D gene cannot be named for sure. Sequenced sample: PBMCs. The clonotype originates from a boy aged 2-9 years in good health and CMV-seronegative. In nucleotides, the sequence is TGCGCCAGCAGCCAAGTCCTAGAGGAGCAGTACTTC. Translated, it reads CASSQVLEEQYF.